Below, 30 T cell receptor beta chains from the same sample are listed, as sequenced in a study of STAT5B mutations in CD4+ large granular lymphocyte leukemia. The repertoire was sequenced with immunoSEQ multiplex PCR; TCRdb's copy has only in-frame clones and lacks some. The sample comprises approximately 31,000 clones, 70% to 85% of which are singletons, and 1.5% to 2% rests with the top ten. Sequencing input: CD4+ T cells from blood buffy coats. The source is a human donor in good health.

The chain couples TRBV28 to TRBJ1-1, with 8 bases matching TRBD1. The junction had 3 bases not matched to a gene; V was cut back by 8 bases and J by 1 base. The CDR3 totals 13 residues. CDR1 and CDR2 from the germline V gene are MDHEN and SYDVKM. CDR3 residues: CASRTGGNTEAFF. In nucleotides, the CDR3 is TGTGCCAGCCGCACAGGGGGGAACACTGAAGCTTTCTTT.

A remark on this clone: The junction does not match germline at one end; this may be a read error. This chain links TRBV7-2 with TRBJ2-1; 7 bases agree with TRBD2. This CDR3 region has 13 residues. Per the germline V gene, CDR1 is SGHTA and CDR2 is FQGNSA. Here the CDR3 DNA reads TGTGCCAGCAGCCTAGCCAGGGAGGGTGAGCAGTTCTTC. This codes for CASSLAREGEQFF.

This rearrangement joins TRBV7-8 to TRBJ2-5, with 7 bases aligning to TRBD1. The junction had 4 bases not matched to a gene; V was cut back by 5 bases and J by 1 base. Germline V gene data show CDR1 as SGHVS and CDR2 as FQNEAQ. The CDR3 is 14 amino acids. The CDR3 nucleotides are TGTGCCAGCAGCGGGACAGTCATCCAAGAGACCCAGTACTTC. Amino acid sequence: CASSGTVIQETQYF.

The genes are TRBV27 and TRBJ1-2; 10 bases fit TRBD1. The ends lost 5 bases at V and 4 bases at J; junction bases unmatched: 4. This CDR3 contains 14 residues. Germline V gives CDR1 MNHEY, CDR2 SMNVEV (reference sequence). As DNA, the CDR3 is TGTGCCAGCAGTCCGGGGACAGGGGTCTATGGCTACACCTTC. It codes for CASSPGTGVYGYTF.

The chain uses TRBV6-5 and TRBJ1-2; TRBD1 matches at 8 bases. Germline CDR1 and CDR2: MNHEY and SVGAGI. CDR3 length: 14 residues. V gave up 6 bases and J gave up 6 bases; unmatched junction bases: 9. The chain's CDR3 is CASSPGTGLHGYTF. In DNA form, the CDR3 reads TGTGCCAGCAGCCCGGGGACAGGCCTTCATGGCTACACCTTC.

The V call is TRBV5-4, the J call TRBJ1-4, with D hard to call. Trimming took off 5 bases at V and 3 bases at J, with 11 bases between the two ends. Per the germline V gene, CDR1 is SGHNT and CDR2 is YYREEE (reference sequence). The CDR3 is 14 amino acids. This chain's CDR3 is CASSPESANEKLFF. CDR3 bases: TGTGCCAGCAGTCCTGAGTCGGCTAATGAAAAACTGTTTTTT.

V usage is TRBV2 and J usage is TRBJ1-6; 10 bases align to TRBD1. V lost 8 bases and J lost 1; bases outside the gene matches: 5. Germline V gene sequence: CDR1 SNHLY, CDR2 FYNNEI. This CDR3 has 16 residues. Written as DNA, the CDR3 is TGTGCCAGCGGAAGGGACAGGGGTTCCTATAATTCACCCCTCCACTTT. Protein: CASGRDRGSYNSPLHF.

This clone has just a few counts. The rearrangement links TRBV18 to TRBJ1-2; 7 bases map to TRBD1. In germline, CDR1 is KGHSH, CDR2 LQKENI. The junction had 13 bases not matched to a gene; V was cut back by 3 bases and J by 6 bases. The CDR3 consists of 16 residues. CDR3 in amino acids: CASSPSLLDRTDGYTF. CDR3 in DNA: TGTGCCAGCTCACCCTCGCTTTTGGACAGGACGGATGGCTACACCTTC.

The chain couples TRBV19 to TRBJ1-2, with D tentatively TRBD1 (5 bases). This CDR3 is built from 14 residues. The germline V gene encodes CDR1 LNHDA and CDR2 SQIVND (reference sequence). Trimming removed 3 bases at V and 4 bases at J, with 12 bases between. The CDR3 region has the DNA TGTGCCAGTAGTATTGGGACCGAATCCTATGGCTACACCTTC. It encodes CASSIGTESYGYTF.

The chain uses TRBV9 and TRBJ1-3, with D maybe TRBD1 (6 bases). CDR1 is SGDLS, CDR2 YYNGEE, per germline. This CDR3 is built from 15 residues. V was pared by 1 base and J by 3 bases, with 11 bases between. Here the CDR3 reads CASSVSRDNGNTIYF. DNA of the CDR3: TGTGCCAGCAGCGTATCAAGGGACAATGGAAACACCATATATTTT.

This chain uses TRBV7-8 with TRBJ2-1, with TRBD1 identical over 7 bases. With 5 bases clipped from V and 8 bases from J, the junction kept 3 bases outside the gene matches. The CDR3 sequence is 12 residues long. The germline CDR1 and CDR2 sequences are SGHVS and FQNEAQ. The CDR3, as DNA: TGTGCCAGCAGCGTAGACAGGGATGAGCAGTTCTTC. Translating it yields CASSVDRDEQFF. The complete variable domain, with remaining parts taken from reference TRBV7-8 and TRBJ2-1, reads GAGVSQSPRYKVAKRGQDVALRCDPISGHVSLFWYQQALGQGPEFLTYFQNEAQLDKSGLPSDRFFAERPEGSVSTLKIQRTQQEDSAVYLCASSVDRDEQFFGPGTRLTVL.

This clone was seen only once. The chain combines TRBV18 with TRBJ2-7; TRBD1 aligns across 9 bases. This CDR3 has 15 residues. Germline V gives CDR1 KGHSH, CDR2 LQKENI. Trimming took 6 bases from V and 3 from J; bases not matched to a gene: 9. CDR3 DNA sequence: TGTGCCAGCTCTCCCGAACAGGGGGCTCACTACGAGCAGTACTTC. Protein product: CASSPEQGAHYEQYF.

V gene TRBV11-2 combines with J gene TRBJ1-1; unclear D gene. In germline, CDR1 is SGHAT, CDR2 FQNNGV. The CDR3 has 13 amino acids. V lost 3 bases to trimming and J lost 4 bases, with 9 bases between them. Here the CDR3 reads CASSFGFITEAFF. The CDR3 nucleotides are TGTGCCAGCAGCTTCGGATTTATCACTGAAGCTTTCTTT.

This clone was observed once. This chain connects TRBV27 to TRBJ1-1, with a tentative D call TRBD1 (6 bases). Germline CDR1 MNHEY, CDR2 SMNVEV (reference sequence). Trimming took off 5 bases at V and 5 bases at J, with 21 bases between the two ends. The CDR3 consists of 16 residues. This chain's CDR3 is CASSEPPGGGKTEAFF. CDR3 DNA sequence: TGTGCCAGCAGTGAACCCCCCGGGGGGGGCAAGACTGAAGCTTTCTTT.

J is TRBJ2-2 and V is TRBV5-1; D unresolved. Germline CDR1 is SGHRS and CDR2 is YFSETQ. CDR3 length: 14 amino acids. Trimming cost V 3 bases and J 6 bases, with 12 bases left between them. DNA for the CDR3: TGCGCCAGCAGCTCCCAGATAAAGGCCGGGGAGCTGTTTTTT. Amino acid sequence: CASSSQIKAGELFF.

V and J are TRBV7-9 and TRBJ2-1, with TRBD1 identical over 7 bases. The junction had 2 bases not matched to a gene; V was cut back by 1 base and J by 2 bases. The CDR3 runs to 15 residues. CDR1 is SEHNR, CDR2 FQNEAQ, per germline (reference sequence). For the CDR3, the DNA is TGTGCCAGCAGCTTAGGAGGGGGCCCCTACAATGAGCAGTTCTTC. This sequence encodes CASSLGGGPYNEQFF.

This chain connects TRBV1 to TRBJ2-3. TRBV1 is shown as a pseudogene. The CDR3 totals 17 residues. The CDR3: CTSSSLVRGFGTDTQYF. DNA of the CDR3: TGCACCAGCAGCTCCCTGGTGAGGGGCTTCGGCACAGATACGCAGTATTTT.

J is TRBJ2-5 and V is TRBV29-1, with 10 nucleotides matching TRBD1. The tail of the sequence fits TRBJ2-7 better, so the J call may be wrong. CDR1 and CDR2 from the germline V gene are SQVTM and ANQGSEA. The length of the CDR3 is 15 residues. The CDR3 nucleotides are TGCAGCGGTCTATACCCGAGGACAGGGGGCTACGAGCAGTACTTC. Its protein product is CSGLYPRTGGYEQYF.

This clone appeared a single time. The V gene is TRBV19, the J gene TRBJ1-1; the D gene is possibly TRBD1 (6 bases). Looked up from germline, CDR1 is LNHDA and CDR2 is SQIVND (reference sequence). This CDR3 is 15 amino acids long. Trimming took off 6 bases at V and 0 bases at J, with 14 bases between the two ends. Here the CDR3 DNA reads TGTGCCAGTAGGACAGGTCAGTCTATGAACACTGAAGCTTTCTTT. It translates to CASRTGQSMNTEAFF.

This chain joins TRBV18 and TRBJ1-1; D is uncertain. The CDR3 extends over 15 amino acids. From germline, CDR1 is KGHSH and CDR2 LQKENI. Trimming took 5 bases from V and 3 from J, leaving 16 bases between them. In nucleotides, the CDR3 is TGTGCCAGCTCAAAGACCGGGTTGCCGGACACTGAAGCTTTCTTT. It codes for CASSKTGLPDTEAFF.

V usage is TRBV10-3 and J usage is TRBJ1-4; no clear D. Trimming pared 3 bases from V and 0 bases from J, leaving 14 bases between. Germline lookup yields CDR1 ENHRY and CDR2 SYGVKD. The CDR3 spans 17 residues. The CDR3: CAISEFNGRPTNEKLFF. The DNA for the CDR3 is TGTGCCATCAGTGAATTTAACGGACGGCCAACTAATGAAAAACTGTTTTTT.

This clone was seen only a few times. V is TRBV9 and J is TRBJ1-1; D unclear. This CDR3 region has 13 residues. Germline CDR1 SGDLS, CDR2 YYNGEE. V shed 2 bases and J shed 2 bases, with 7 bases lying between them. The CDR3 coding sequence is TGTGCCAGCAGCGTGAACGATAACACTGAAGCTTTCTTT. This encodes CASSVNDNTEAFF.

This clone was observed a few times. The chain carries TRBV5-6 and TRBJ1-5; D possibly corresponds to TRBD1 (6 bases). From germline, CDR1 is SGHDT and CDR2 YYEEEE. This CDR3 spans 13 amino acids. Trimming removed 3 bases from V and 6 bases from J, with 10 bases in between. CDR3 bases: TGTGCCAGCAGCTCGGGGGCCGGTCAGCCCCAGCATTTT. This gives the protein CASSSGAGQPQHF.

V is TRBV6-5 and J is TRBJ1-5, with D perhaps TRBD1 (5 bases). The CDR3 loop spans 14 amino acids. Germline-derived CDR1 and CDR2 are MNHEY and SVGAGI. Trimming stripped 0 bases from V and 6 bases from J, with 9 bases between. The CDR3 sequence is CASSYSGESQPQHF. The CDR3 DNA reads TGTGCCAGCAGTTACTCGGGGGAAAGTCAGCCCCAGCATTTT.

The chain is built from TRBV6-5 and TRBJ1-4; tentative D call: TRBD1 (5 bases). CDR3 size: 14 residues. The V end was cut by 6 bases, the J end by 6 bases, with 14 bases between. Germline V gene data show CDR1 as MNHEY and CDR2 as SVGAGI. In DNA form, the CDR3 reads TGTGCCAGCAGACCTTCATGGGGGGATGAAAAACTGTTTTTT. Translating gives CASRPSWGDEKLFF.

The chain couples TRBV5-1 to TRBJ1-3; no reliable D call. Deletions cut 4 bases from V and 2 bases from J, with 4 bases between. In germline, CDR1 is SGHRS, CDR2 YFSETQ. CDR3 length equals 12 residues. Here the CDR3 DNA reads TGCGCCAGCAGCCCCGCTGGAAACACCATATATTTT. Protein sequence: CASSPAGNTIYF.

The chain recombines TRBV5-8 with TRBJ2-5, with D perhaps TRBD2 (7 bases). The CDR3 is made up of 18 amino acids. Germline-derived CDR1 and CDR2 are SGHTS and YDEGEE. V lost 6 bases and J lost 5, with 29 bases in between. The DNA of the CDR3 is TGTGCCAGCATCCTAGGAAGCGGGCGGGGGCTCAAAGGGGAGACCCAGTACTTC. It translates to CASILGSGRGLKGETQYF.

CDR3 in amino acids: CASNRDGDTQYF. Here the CDR3 DNA reads TGTGCCAGCAACAGGGATGGAGATACGCAGTATTTT. The chain links TRBV7-2 to TRBJ2-3; D perhaps matches TRBD1 (6 bases). The ends were cut back, 7 bases at V and 5 bases at J, with 10 bases in the middle. The CDR3 totals 12 residues. CDR1 and CDR2 from the germline V gene are SGHTA and FQGNSA.

V gene TRBV28 combines with J gene TRBJ2-1; D ambiguous. The V gene's germline CDR1 is MDHEN and CDR2 SYDVKM. The V gene lost 4 bases and the J gene lost 2 bases, with 9 bases spanning the gap. CDR3 length equals 14 residues. CDR3 loop: CASSSSPPYNEQFF. As DNA, the CDR3 is TGTGCCAGCAGTTCAAGCCCTCCCTACAATGAGCAGTTCTTC.

The rearrangement links TRBV30 to TRBJ2-4; possibly TRBD1 or TRBD2 for D (7 bases each). The CDR3 is 12 residues long. Germline V gene data show CDR1 as GTSNPN and CDR2 as SVGIG (reference sequence). V lost 2 bases to trimming and J lost 10 bases, with 12 bases between them. DNA for the CDR3: TGTGCCTGGAGTCAGGGGGGGCGGATTCAGTACTTC. It yields the protein CAWSQGGRIQYF. Variable domain in full (rest from reference TRBV30 and TRBJ2-4): SQTIHQWPATLVQPVGSPLSLECTVEGTSNPNLYWYRQAAGRGLQLLFYSVGIGQISSEVPQNLSASRPQDRQFILSSKKLLLSDSGFYLCAWSQGGRIQYFGAGTRLSVL.